The next 3 T cell receptor beta chains were all read from a single sample in a study of blood T cell repertoires in COVID-19. Assay used: immunoSEQ multiplex PCR; TCRdb lists only in-frame clones, some missing. The sample holds around 71,000 clones; around nine tenths are singletons and the top ten take approximately 1.8%. Material: peripheral blood. The receptor source for this set is a woman aged 60-75 years with acute or convalescent COVID-19.

This sequence joins TRBV25-1 and TRBJ1-4; the D is unclear. CDR1 MGHDK and CDR2 SYGVNS come from the germline V gene. The CDR3 spans 15 residues. The V gene lost 4 bases and the J gene lost 0 bases, with 9 bases spanning the gap. The chain's CDR3 is CASSGSGATNEKLFF. The CDR3 DNA is TGTGCCAGCAGTGGGTCAGGTGCAACTAATGAAAAACTGTTTTTT.

This rearrangement joins TRBV7-3 to TRBJ2-2, with D perhaps TRBD1 (5 bases). Germline CDR1 reads SGHTA; CDR2 reads FQGTGA. With 0 bases removed from V and 4 bases from J, the gap between germline ends came to 12 bases. The CDR3 is made up of 16 amino acids. The CDR3 DNA sequence: TGTGCCAGCAGCTTAACGGGCAGGGTGGGCACCGGGGAGCTGTTTTTT. It yields the protein CASSLTGRVGTGELFF.

This clone has only one observation. This sequence joins TRBV9 and TRBJ1-5; a weak D match, TRBD1 (5 bases). Germline CDR1 is SGDLS and CDR2 is YYNGEE. The CDR3 is 15 amino acids. V lost 4 bases, J lost 4 bases, and 15 bases lay in between. The CDR3 DNA sequence: TGTGCCAGCAGCAAAGACAGTCGAAGGAATCAGCCCCAGCATTTT. The encoded protein is CASSKDSRRNQPQHF.